The 27 T cell receptor beta chains reported below all come from one sample, sequenced in a study of cytomegalovirus exposure and HLA in healthy donors. Sequencing used immunoSEQ multiplex PCR; TCRdb keeps in-frame clones, though not all of them. Among 50,000 to 65,000 clones listed, approximately 95% were seen once. The specimen was PBMCs. The origin of the receptors is a young woman in good health and CMV-seropositive.

The J gene is TRBJ1-4, the V gene TRBV28; TRBD1 agrees at 7 bases. V lost 4 bases and J lost 7; bases outside the gene matches: 9. From germline, CDR1 is MDHEN and CDR2 SYDVKM. This CDR3 has 15 amino acids. CDR3 in DNA: TGTGCCAGCAGTTCGCGACAGGGAATGACTGAAAAACTGTTTTTT. It is translated as CASSSRQGMTEKLFF.

The J gene is TRBJ1-5, the V gene TRBV27, with 10 bases identical to TRBD1. There are 16 residues in the CDR3. Germline-derived CDR1 and CDR2 are MNHEY and SMNVEV (reference sequence). The V segment lost 5 bases and the J segment 3 bases; nucleotides outside the gene matches: 7. The CDR3 region has the DNA TGTGCCAGCAGTCCCTCGGACAGGGGGACCAATCAGCCCCAGCATTTT. Protein sequence: CASSPSDRGTNQPQHF.

The rearrangement joins TRBV27 to TRBJ2-7; 13 nucleotides line up with TRBD2. V shed 8 bases, J shed 4 bases, and the junction held 8 bases outside the gene matches. This CDR3 comprises 15 residues. Germline values: CDR1 MNHEY, CDR2 SMNVEV (reference sequence). CDR3 nucleotides: TGTGCCAGCGGCAGGACTAGCGGGAGTCGGTACGAGCAGTACTTC. Its protein product is CASGRTSGSRYEQYF.

The rearrangement links TRBV28 to TRBJ1-5, with D unclear. CDR1 MDHEN and CDR2 SYDVKM come from the germline V gene. Trimming removed 6 bases from V and 5 bases from J, with 8 bases in between. The CDR3 is 12 residues long. CDR3 loop: CASRASDQPQHF. The CDR3 DNA reads as TGTGCCAGCAGGGCCAGTGATCAGCCCCAGCATTTT.

The chain employs TRBV28 and TRBJ2-3, with D perhaps TRBD2 (6 bases). The CDR3 has 14 residues. The V gene's germline CDR1 is MDHEN and CDR2 SYDVKM. V lost 3 bases to trimming and J lost 8 bases, with 15 bases between them. The CDR3 DNA follows: TGTGCCAGCAGTTTGAGGGAGGCACTGGGTACGCAGTATTTT. This gives the protein CASSLREALGTQYF.

The chain has TRBV5-1 and TRBJ2-1, with unresolved D. The V end was cut by 1 base, the J end by 7 bases, with 15 bases between. The V gene's germline CDR1 is SGHRS and CDR2 YFSETQ. The CDR3 covers 15 residues. The CDR3 nucleotides read TGCGCCAGCAGCTTGATTCCGTCGGCAGCGAATGAGCAGTTCTTC. Encoded protein: CASSLIPSAANEQFF.

This clone was detected only once. This chain connects TRBV27 to TRBJ2-6; D gene unclear. Germline V lookup: CDR1 MNHEY, CDR2 SMNVEV (reference sequence). V dropped 3 bases and J dropped 0 bases, with 6 bases sitting between them. This CDR3 has 15 amino acids. The CDR3 spells CASSFSRSGANVLTF. The DNA of the CDR3 is TGTGCCAGCAGTTTCTCTCGCTCTGGGGCCAACGTCCTGACTTTC.

The chain links TRBV7-9 to TRBJ1-2; tentatively, D is TRBD1 (5 bases). Trimming took 3 bases from V and 4 from J, leaving 9 bases between them. CDR1 and CDR2 from the germline V gene are SEHNR and FQNEAQ (reference sequence). The CDR3 spans 13 residues. As DNA, the CDR3 is TGTGCCAGCAGCTTGGGCGGGGGCTATGGCTACACCTTC. The encoded protein is CASSLGGGYGYTF.

This clone has just one count. This chain joins TRBV28 and TRBJ2-1, with a possible D match to TRBD1 (5 bases). Germline values: CDR1 MDHEN, CDR2 SYDVKM. The CDR3 extends over 13 amino acids. Between the trimmed V and J ends, which lost 4 bases and 8 bases, there was a span of 12 bases. The CDR3 region is CASSSQGVHEQFF. The CDR3 DNA reads TGTGCCAGCAGTTCCCAAGGGGTTCATGAGCAGTTCTTC. Based on the CDR3 plus reference TRBV28 and TRBJ2-1, the full variable domain is DVKVTQSSRYLVKRTGEKVFLECVQDMDHENMFWYRQDPGLGLRLIYFSYDVKMKEKGDIPEGYSVSREKKERFSLILESASTNQTSMYLCASSSQGVHEQFFGPGTRLTVL.

V is TRBV2 and J is TRBJ2-3; TRBD2 aligns across 14 bases. V lost 3 bases to trimming and J lost 3 bases; unmatched junction nucleotides: 17. The CDR3 is 21 amino acids. Germline CDR1 SNHLY, CDR2 FYNNEI. CDR3 DNA sequence: TGTGCCAGCAGTGATGTTTCGGGACTAGCGGGGGAAGTAGCTGGTACAGATACGCAGTATTTT. Residues: CASSDVSGLAGEVAGTDTQYF.

The count of this clone is one. V and J are TRBV14 and TRBJ2-5, with a tentative D call TRBD2 (5 bases). The CDR3 covers 18 residues. From germline, CDR1 is SGHDN and CDR2 FVKESK. V was clipped by 1 base and J by 0 bases, with 18 bases between them. The CDR3 loop reads CASSQGRFSRVYQETQYF. The CDR3 bases are TGTGCCAGCAGCCAAGGGAGGTTCTCGCGGGTTTACCAAGAGACCCAGTACTTC.

The gene calls are TRBV2 and TRBJ1-5, with D possibly being TRBD1 (6 bases). V lost 7 bases to trimming and J lost 7 bases, with 17 bases between them. Per germline, CDR1 SNHLY and CDR2 FYNNEI. The CDR3 loop spans 14 amino acids. CDR3 nucleotide sequence: TGTGCCAGCACCATAAACAGGGAAAGCCAGCCCCAGCATTTT. Its translation: CASTINRESQPQHF.

V gene TRBV18 combines with J gene TRBJ2-5; TRBD1 matches at 9 bases. The V segment lost 6 bases and the J segment 5 bases; nucleotides outside the gene matches: 10. The V gene's germline CDR1 is KGHSH and CDR2 LQKENI. This CDR3 region has 15 residues. CDR3 sequence reads: CASSYGTGIMETQYF. CDR3 nucleotides: TGTGCCAGCTCGTACGGGACAGGGATTATGGAGACCCAGTACTTC.

DNA of the CDR3: TGTGCCAGCAGCCAAGTCTTCGGGGTCGAGCAGTACTTC. Its protein is CASSQVFGVEQYF. The V and J genes are TRBV14 and TRBJ2-7; tentative D call: TRBD2 (5 bases). Germline-derived CDR1 and CDR2 are SGHDN and FVKESK. This CDR3 spans 13 amino acids. V was trimmed by 1 base and J by 6 bases, leaving 10 bases between them.

The gene calls are TRBV27 and TRBJ2-1; D perhaps matches TRBD2 (6 bases). Germline-derived CDR1 and CDR2 are MNHEY and SMNVEV (reference sequence). V was cut by 4 bases and J by 15 bases, with 19 bases left in between. The CDR3 runs to 13 residues. CDR3 residues: CASSWARDLAPFF. In nucleotides, the CDR3 is TGTGCCAGCAGTTGGGCCCGGGACTTGGCGCCGTTCTTC.

This clone has a handful of counts. The chain has TRBV29-1 and TRBJ1-5; 7 bases line up with TRBD1. Germline V lookup: CDR1 SQVTM, CDR2 ANQGSEA. J gave up 4 bases and V 4 bases, and 4 bases lay outside the gene matches. The CDR3 has 13 amino acids. The CDR3 is CSVVGQPNQPQHF. The CDR3 bases are TGCAGCGTTGTGGGACAGCCAAATCAGCCCCAGCATTTT.

The chain recombines TRBV7-9 with TRBJ2-1; TRBD2 matches at 9 bases. Germline lookup yields CDR1 SEHNR and CDR2 FQNEAQ (reference sequence). This CDR3 contains 15 residues. V trimming: 0 bases; J trimming: 6 bases; junction bases outside the gene matches: 3. The CDR3 DNA sequence: TGTGCCAGCAGCTTAGCGCCTAGCGGGGCCAATGAGCAGTTCTTC. It encodes CASSLAPSGANEQFF.

This sequence joins TRBV28 and TRBJ2-3; 10 bases are a match to TRBD2. CDR1 is MDHEN and CDR2 is SYDVKM in the germline V gene. The CDR3 has 13 amino acids. With V trimmed by 10 bases and J by 5 bases, 6 bases remained unmatched. DNA for the CDR3: TGTGCCACCCGGACTAGCGGAATAGATACGCAGTATTTT. This sequence encodes CATRTSGIDTQYF.

The J gene is TRBJ2-7, the V gene TRBV5-8, with D possibly being TRBD1 (6 bases). This CDR3 contains 14 residues. CDR1 is SGHTS and CDR2 is YDEGEE in the germline V gene. Trimming left V 1 base short and J 1 base short, with 9 bases between. CDR3 in DNA: TGTGCCAGCAGCTTGTGGGACACGTCCTACGAGCAGTACTTC. Its translation: CASSLWDTSYEQYF.

V is TRBV27 and J is TRBJ2-7; 10 bases map to TRBD2. Germline V gene data show CDR1 as MNHEY and CDR2 as SMNVEV (reference sequence). The CDR3 consists of 16 residues. Trimming cost V 4 bases and J 4 bases; bases outside gene matches: 10. DNA for the CDR3: TGTGCCAGCAGTTCCCAAGCGGGAGGGCCTGGTTACGAGCAGTACTTC. Protein sequence: CASSSQAGGPGYEQYF.

This clone has just one count. The genes are TRBV10-3 and TRBJ2-1, with a weak D call TRBD2 (7 bases). Trimming took off 9 bases at V and 6 bases at J, with 12 bases between the two ends. This CDR3 has 12 residues. Germline CDR1 is ENHRY and CDR2 is SYGVKD. The CDR3 is CAIGGAGNEQFF. In DNA form, the CDR3 reads TGTGCCATAGGGGGGGCCGGCAATGAGCAGTTCTTC.

Note on this clone: Additional DNA sequences in this sample encode the identical CDR3. The chain is built from TRBV5-1 and TRBJ1-5, with D possibly matching TRBD1 (6 bases). CDR3 length equals 14 residues. Looked up from germline, CDR1 is SGHRS and CDR2 is YFSETQ. V was clipped by 0 bases and J by 7 bases, with 11 bases between them. The chain's CDR3 is CASSLGSGDQPQHF. In DNA form, the CDR3 reads TGCGCCAGCAGCTTGGGCTCAGGGGACCAGCCCCAGCATTTT.

The chain carries TRBV5-1 and TRBJ2-7; 10 bases are a match to TRBD2. In germline, CDR1 is SGHRS, CDR2 YFSETQ. The CDR3 length is 14 residues. V was pared by 5 bases and J by 1 base, with 3 bases of the junction left unmatched. DNA of the CDR3: TGCGCCAGCAGTTATAGCGGGGGGTCCTACGAGCAGTACTTC. Translated, it gives CASSYSGGSYEQYF.

J is TRBJ2-3 and V is TRBV11-3; 8 bases are shared with TRBD2. This CDR3 contains 14 residues. The germline gives CDR1 SGHNT, CDR2 YENEEA. Trimming at V came to 5 bases and at J to 2 bases, leaving 3 bases not matched to a gene. The CDR3 loop reads CASSAGGATDTQYF. The DNA for the CDR3 is TGTGCCAGCAGCGCGGGGGGTGCCACAGATACGCAGTATTTT.

V and J are TRBV7-9 and TRBJ2-3, with a weak D call TRBD1 (6 bases). CDR3 size: 17 residues. Germline lookup yields CDR1 SEHNR and CDR2 FQNEAQ (reference sequence). The V end was cut by 3 bases, the J end by 3 bases, with 19 bases between. CDR3 residues: CASSFFGQRGRTDTQYF. The CDR3 DNA reads as TGTGCCAGCAGCTTCTTTGGGCAGAGGGGGAGAACAGATACGCAGTATTTT. Supplemented by reference TRBV7-9 and TRBJ2-3, the full variable domain reads DTGVSQNPRHKITKRGQNVTFRCDPISEHNRLYWYRQTLGQGPEFLTYFQNEAQLEKSRLLSDRFSAERPKGSFSTLEIQRTEQGDSAMYLCASSFFGQRGRTDTQYFGPGTRLTVL.

This chain links TRBV18 with TRBJ2-3; weak D call: TRBD1 (6 bases). Germline loops: CDR1 KGHSH, CDR2 LQKENI. Trimming cost V 5 bases and J 0 bases, with 15 bases left between them. The CDR3 is made up of 16 amino acids. The CDR3 loop is CASSTDSPWSTDTQYF. The CDR3, as DNA: TGTGCCAGCTCAACGGACAGTCCATGGAGCACAGATACGCAGTATTTT. Filled out from reference TRBV18 and TRBJ2-3, the complete variable domain reads NAGVMQNPRHLVRRRGQEARLRCSPMKGHSHVYWYRQLPEEGLKFMVYLQKENIIDESGMPKERFSAEFPKEGPSILRIQQVVRGDSAAYFCASSTDSPWSTDTQYFGPGTRLTVL.

This sequence joins TRBV7-6 and TRBJ2-1; unclear D gene. Trimming took 1 base from V and 9 from J, leaving 22 bases between them. The CDR3 consists of 17 residues. Germline values: CDR1 SGHVS, CDR2 FNYEAQ. The CDR3 nucleotides are TGTGCCAGCAGCTTAGGAGGTCATCGGTCTGGTCTGAGTGAGCAGTTCTTC. Translating it yields CASSLGGHRSGLSEQFF.